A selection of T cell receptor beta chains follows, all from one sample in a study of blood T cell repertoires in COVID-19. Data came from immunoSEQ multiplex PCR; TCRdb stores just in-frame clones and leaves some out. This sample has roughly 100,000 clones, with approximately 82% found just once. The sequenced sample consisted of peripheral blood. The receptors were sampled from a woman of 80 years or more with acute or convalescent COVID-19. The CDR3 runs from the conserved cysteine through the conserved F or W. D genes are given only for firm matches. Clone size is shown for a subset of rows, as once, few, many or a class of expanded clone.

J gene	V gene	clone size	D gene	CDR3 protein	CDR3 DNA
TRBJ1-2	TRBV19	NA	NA	CASSIGGRWNYGYTF	TGTGCCAGTAGTATAGGCGGGCGTTGGAACTATGGCTACACCTTC
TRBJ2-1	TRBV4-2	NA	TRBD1	CASSLQGTYNEQFF	TGTGCCAGCAGCTTACAGGGGACCTACAATGAGCAGTTCTTC
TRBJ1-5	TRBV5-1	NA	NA	CASSLAGREGQPQHF	TGCGCCAGCAGCTTGGCCGGAAGGGAGGGGCAGCCCCAGCATTTT
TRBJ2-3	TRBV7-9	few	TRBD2	CASSAGTSGSIDTQYF	TGTGCCAGCAGCGCCGGGACTAGCGGGAGTATAGATACGCAGTATTTT
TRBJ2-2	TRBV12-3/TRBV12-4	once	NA	CASNQGTGELFF	TGTGCCAGCAATCAGGGAACCGGGGAGCTGTTTTTT
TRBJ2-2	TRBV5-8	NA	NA	CASSLGSGENTGELFF	TGTGCCAGCAGCTTGGGCTCAGGTGAAAACACCGGGGAGCTGTTTTTT
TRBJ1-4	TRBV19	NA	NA	CASSIPGAEKLFF	TGTGCCAGTAGTATCCCGGGAGCAGAAAAACTGTTTTTT
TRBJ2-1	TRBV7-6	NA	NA	CASSLAGGTAGDEQFF	TGTGCCAGCAGCTTAGCGGGGGGGACAGCGGGGGATGAGCAGTTCTTC
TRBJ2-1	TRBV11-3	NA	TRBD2	CASSLDKTSGRGNEQFF	TGTGCCAGCAGCTTAGATAAAACTAGCGGGAGGGGTAATGAGCAGTTCTTC
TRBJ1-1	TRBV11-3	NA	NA	CASSVGQVNTEAFF	TGTGCCAGCAGCGTAGGACAAGTGAACACTGAAGCTTTCTTT
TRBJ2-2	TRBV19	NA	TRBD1	CASRATGTGGTGELFF	TGTGCCAGTAGAGCGACCGGGACAGGAGGAACCGGGGAGCTGTTTTTT
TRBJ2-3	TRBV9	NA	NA	CASSVELDTQYF	TGTGCCAGCAGCGTAGAACTAGATACGCAGTATTTT
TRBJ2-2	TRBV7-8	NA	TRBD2	CASSLALAGARELFF	TGTGCCAGCAGCTTAGCGCTAGCGGGAGCTCGGGAGCTGTTTTTT
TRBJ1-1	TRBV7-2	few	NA	CASSPAGRGLEAFF	TGTGCCAGCAGCCCCGCGGGTAGGGGACTTGAAGCTTTCTTT
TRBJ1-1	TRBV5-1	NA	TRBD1	CASSLDGQGNTEAFF	TGCGCCAGCAGCTTGGACGGACAGGGGAACACTGAAGCTTTCTTT
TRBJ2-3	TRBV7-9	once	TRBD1	CASSWGQVKRTDTQYF	TGTGCCAGCAGCTGGGGACAGGTAAAAAGGACAGATACGCAGTATTTT
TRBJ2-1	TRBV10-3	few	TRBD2	CAISVSGGYNEQFF	TGTGCCATCAGTGTAAGCGGGGGGTACAATGAGCAGTTCTTC
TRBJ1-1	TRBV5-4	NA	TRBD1	CASGLQGGRTEAFF	TGTGCCAGCGGCTTGCAGGGGGGACGGACTGAAGCTTTCTTT
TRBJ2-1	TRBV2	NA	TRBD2	CASRALGREGLGEQFF	TGTGCCAGCAGAGCCTTAGGGCGGGAGGGCCTAGGGGAGCAGTTCTTC
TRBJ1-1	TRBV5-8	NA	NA	CASSWRGSNTEAFF	TGTGCCAGCAGCTGGAGGGGCTCGAACACTGAAGCTTTCTTT
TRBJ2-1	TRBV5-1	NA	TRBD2	CASSLSPGLAGGRQFF	TGCGCCAGCAGCTTGTCTCCGGGACTAGCGGGAGGGAGGCAGTTCTTC
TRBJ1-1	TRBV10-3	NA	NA	CAIKGDLNTEAFF	TGTGCCATCAAAGGGGATTTGAACACTGAAGCTTTCTTT
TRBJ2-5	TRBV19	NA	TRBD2	CASTGREGETQYF	TGTGCCAGTACCGGACGGGAGGGCGAGACCCAGTACTTC
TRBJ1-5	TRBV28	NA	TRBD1	CASSTGTVYQPQHF	TGTGCCAGCAGTACCGGGACAGTTTATCAGCCCCAGCATTTT
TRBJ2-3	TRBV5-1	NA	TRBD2	CASSIPPSGRGADTQYF	TGCGCCAGCAGCATTCCCCCTAGCGGGAGGGGAGCCGATACGCAGTATTTT